This TCR beta chain originates from a study of T cell responses to AZD1222 COVID-19 vaccine. The method was immunoSEQ multiplex PCR; TCRdb's version includes in-frame clones alone and lacks a portion of them. The sample yields approximately 100,000 clones, about 90% seen once. After removal of 4 bases from V and 0 bases from J, the junction contained 3 bases not matched to a gene. Germline V gene lookup returns CDR1 MDHEN and CDR2 SYDVKM. The CDR3 spans 14 residues. As regards this clone: Its antigen is still unknown.

Study conclusions and caveats: Close to half of all spike-specific TCRs reportedly target regions of the variants that are unmutated.

This sequence was found in an adult in good health. The chain couples TRBV28 to TRBJ2-7; 7 nucleotides line up with TRBD2. Sequences were derived from peripheral blood, sampled on day 0 of AZD1222 vaccination. The CDR3 reads CASSSGGSSYEQYF. In DNA, the CDR3 is TGTGCCAGCAGTTCAGGCGGGAGCTCCTACGAGCAGTACTTC.